Described below is a single T cell receptor (beta chain) sequence and its context. Its antigen is not yet known. No much larger clone is present one base from it, and per-base qualities are unavailable. This sample is drawn from a study of technical replicates of blood from four donors (dated by TCRdb to 2016 to 2017). Counted from cysteine to phenylalanine, this CDR3 has 16 amino acids. This entry keeps only the CDR3 DNA: 48 bases, framed from base 1. CDR1 and CDR2 were assigned from the germline V gene (reference sequence) as WNHNN and SYGVQD. V lost 10 bases and J lost 0 bases, and the count of bases not matched to a germline gene is 11. The library was obtained by the immunoSEQ multiplex PCR assay. The immuneACCESS repertoire file appears here via TCRdb, limited to in-frame rearrangements. These files lack a portion of the clones; in checked studies, under half of the deficit traces to unresolved V genes, and the cause of the others is not known. In this sample the table shows some 74,000 clones, roughly 92% of which occur a single time. The top ten clonotypes cover approximately 0.34% of the sample.

This sequence originates from a human donor in good health. The rearrangement combines TRBV10-1 with TRBJ2-1, with 8 junctional bases fitting TRBD2. Sequences were obtained from T cells isolated from PBMCs. CDR3 sequence: CANILAVVSSYNEQFF. The sequence in DNA is TGCGCCAACATACTAGCGGTCGTTAGCTCCTACAATGAGCAGTTCTTC.